What follows is one TCR beta chain and its context. Its specific antigen is unknown. Base qualities are not provided; no much larger clone lies one nucleotide away. Collaborating institutions collected whole blood in K2EDTA tubes following their own protocols. For TCRbeta analysis, collaborators shipped samples as frozen whole blood, isolated PBMCs, or DNA extracted from either of those sample types. TCRbeta CDR3 regions were amplified from genomic DNA using the immunoSEQ Assay, a bias-controlled multiplex PCR. In the paper's pipeline: The number of nucleated cells in each sample was estimated by amplification of reference gene primers within the assay. To quantify the absolute abundance of each unique TCRbeta CDR3 rearrangement, sequence reads were collapsed and filtered. For each sample, productive Simpson clonality was calculated as the square root of Simpson's diversity index across productive rearrangements. TCRdb retrieved this table from immuneACCESS and kept in-frame rearrangements only. Not all clones are present; in checked studies, unresolved V genes account for under half, and no reason is known for the remainder. The V and J calls and clone size come from that table; D and trimming were worked out from the DNA. The sample has approximately 50,000 clones on record, around 92% of them singletons. Roughly 6% of the sample rests with the top ten.

CDR1 and CDR2, looked up from the germline V gene (reference sequence), are SGHKS and YYEKEE. Between the V and J ends, shortened by 0 bases and 1 base respectively, the junction contains 19 bases. Inclusive of the bounding cysteine and phenylalanine, the CDR3 is 18 residues long. Only the CDR3 region is kept as DNA, spanning 54 bases read in frame from base 1. These data originate in a study of blood T cell repertoires in COVID-19 (TCRdb year 2020). Regarding the study in general: Samples from collaborators originated in the United States, Italy and Spain and spanned both the acute and convalescent phases of COVID-19. The prospective study material was composed of cDNA or gDNA derived from T cells, B-cell-depleted T cells, or PBMCs. The dataset comprised deeply sampled blood TCRbeta repertoires from subjects exposed to, actively infected with, or recovered from COVID-19. The repertoires were released in a freely available public database meant as a resource for research on the immune response to SARS-CoV-2. Samples came from the ongoing ImmuneRACE study (first 160 participants) plus 1,254 subjects from 6 global collaborators. Sample metadata almost always included a de-identified subject ID, COVID-19 status, age in years and sex. HLA class I and class II types, where available, came from metadata supplied by the sample provider rather than from assay-based typing.

Broad study findings and their caveats: Clinical and demographic metadata were provided uncurated, with the amount varying by source and participant.

The sequence was collected from a man aged 50-60 years with active COVID-19. Recombination connected TRBV5-5 to TRBJ2-5; matching of 6 bases hints at TRBD2 as the D gene. The sample comprised peripheral blood. In nucleotides, the sequence is TGTGCCAGCAGCTTGGCCGTCACGCTGCGGGGATTCCAAGAGACCCAGTACTTC. Translated, it gives CASSLAVTLRGFQETQYF.